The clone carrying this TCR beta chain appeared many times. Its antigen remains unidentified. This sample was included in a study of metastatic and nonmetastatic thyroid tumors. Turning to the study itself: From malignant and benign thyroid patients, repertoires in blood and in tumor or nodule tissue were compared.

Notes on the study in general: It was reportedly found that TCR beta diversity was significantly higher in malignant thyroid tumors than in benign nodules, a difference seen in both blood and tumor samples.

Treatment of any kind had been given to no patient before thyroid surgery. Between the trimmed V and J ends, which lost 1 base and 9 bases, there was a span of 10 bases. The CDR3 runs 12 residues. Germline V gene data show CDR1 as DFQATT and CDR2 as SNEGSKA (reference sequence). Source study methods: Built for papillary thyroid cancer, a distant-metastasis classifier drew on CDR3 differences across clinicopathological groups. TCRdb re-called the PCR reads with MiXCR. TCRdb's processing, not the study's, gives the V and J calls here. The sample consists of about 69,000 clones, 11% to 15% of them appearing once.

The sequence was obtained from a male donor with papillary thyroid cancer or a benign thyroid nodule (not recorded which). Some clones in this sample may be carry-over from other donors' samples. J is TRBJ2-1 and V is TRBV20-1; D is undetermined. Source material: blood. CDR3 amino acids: CSARVRPGEQFF. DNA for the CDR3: TGCAGTGCTAGAGTTCGTCCTGGTGAGCAGTTCTTC.